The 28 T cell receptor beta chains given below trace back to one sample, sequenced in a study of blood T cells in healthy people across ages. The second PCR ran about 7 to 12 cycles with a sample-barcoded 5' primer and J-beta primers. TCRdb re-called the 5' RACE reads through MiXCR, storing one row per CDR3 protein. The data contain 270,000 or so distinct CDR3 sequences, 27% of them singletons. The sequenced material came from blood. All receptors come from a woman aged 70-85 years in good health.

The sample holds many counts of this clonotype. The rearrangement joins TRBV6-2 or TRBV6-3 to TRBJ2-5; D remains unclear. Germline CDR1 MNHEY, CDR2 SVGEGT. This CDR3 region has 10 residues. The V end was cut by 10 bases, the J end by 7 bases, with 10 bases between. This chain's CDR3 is CATAYGTQYF. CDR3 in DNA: TGTGCCACCGCCTACGGGACCCAGTACTTC.

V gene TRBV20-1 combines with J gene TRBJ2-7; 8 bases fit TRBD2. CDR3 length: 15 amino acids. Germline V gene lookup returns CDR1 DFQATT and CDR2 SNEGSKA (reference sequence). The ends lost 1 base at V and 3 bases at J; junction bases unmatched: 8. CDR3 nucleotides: TGCAGTGCTAGAGGGAGGAGCGGGAGAAACTACGAGCAGTACTTC. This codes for CSARGRSGRNYEQYF.

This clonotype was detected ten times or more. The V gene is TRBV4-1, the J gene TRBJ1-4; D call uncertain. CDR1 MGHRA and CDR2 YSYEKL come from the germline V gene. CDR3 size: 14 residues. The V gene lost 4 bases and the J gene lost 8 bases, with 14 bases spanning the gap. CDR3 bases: TGCGCCAGCAGCCCTGGGGAGGGTGGGGAAAAACTGTTTTTT. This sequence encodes CASSPGEGGEKLFF.

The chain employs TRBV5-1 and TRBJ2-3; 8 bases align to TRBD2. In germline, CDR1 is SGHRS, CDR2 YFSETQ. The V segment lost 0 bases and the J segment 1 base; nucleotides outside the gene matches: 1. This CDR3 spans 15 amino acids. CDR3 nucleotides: TGCGCCAGCAGCTTGGGACTAGCGCGCACAGATACGCAGTATTTT. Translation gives CASSLGLARTDTQYF.

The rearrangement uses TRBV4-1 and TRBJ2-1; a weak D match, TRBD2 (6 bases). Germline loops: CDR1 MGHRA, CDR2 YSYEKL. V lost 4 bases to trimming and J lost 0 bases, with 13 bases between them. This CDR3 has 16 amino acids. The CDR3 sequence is CASSLNPGSSYNEQFF. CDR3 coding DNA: TGCGCCAGCAGCCTTAATCCCGGGAGCTCCTACAATGAGCAGTTCTTC.

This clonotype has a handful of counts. The CDR3 nucleotides read TGTGCCAGCAGCGCCAGCGGGGGCACCGGGGAGCTGTTTTTT. Protein product: CASSASGGTGELFF. This sequence joins TRBV28 and TRBJ2-2, with 8 bases identical to TRBD2. The CDR3 is 14 residues long. Trimming took 6 bases from V and 4 from J; bases not matched to a gene: 4. CDR1 and CDR2 (germline): MDHEN, SYDVKM.

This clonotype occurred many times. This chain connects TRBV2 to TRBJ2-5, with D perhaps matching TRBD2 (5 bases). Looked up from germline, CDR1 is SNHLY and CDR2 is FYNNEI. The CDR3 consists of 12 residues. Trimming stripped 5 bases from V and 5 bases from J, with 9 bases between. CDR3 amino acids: CASSLRVETQYF. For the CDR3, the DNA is TGTGCCAGCAGTTTGAGGGTGGAGACCCAGTACTTC.

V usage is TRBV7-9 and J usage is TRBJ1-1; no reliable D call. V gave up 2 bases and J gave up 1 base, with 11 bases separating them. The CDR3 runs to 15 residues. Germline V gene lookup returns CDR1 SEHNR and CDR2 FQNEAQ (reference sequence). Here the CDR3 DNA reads TGTGCCAGCAGCTTAAACAGCTTAAAGAACACTGAAGCTTTCTTT. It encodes CASSLNSLKNTEAFF.

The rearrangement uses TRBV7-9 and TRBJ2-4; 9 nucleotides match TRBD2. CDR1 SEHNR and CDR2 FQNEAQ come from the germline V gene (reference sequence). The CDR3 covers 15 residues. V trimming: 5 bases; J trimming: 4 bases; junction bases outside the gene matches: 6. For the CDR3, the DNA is TGTGCCAGCAGCGGCGGCGGGGGGGTGAAAAACATTCAGTACTTC. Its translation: CASSGGGGVKNIQYF.

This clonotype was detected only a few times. CDR3 sequence (DNA): TGTGCCAGCAGCCAAGGGAGCAGGGGGTCCTACAATGAGCAGTTCTTC. It codes for CASSQGSRGSYNEQFF. The V call is TRBV7-9, the J call TRBJ2-1; TRBD1 matches at 7 bases. The CDR3 has 16 residues. The trim removed 5 bases at V and 1 base at J, leaving 8 bases unmatched. From germline, CDR1 is SEHNR and CDR2 FQNEAQ (reference sequence).

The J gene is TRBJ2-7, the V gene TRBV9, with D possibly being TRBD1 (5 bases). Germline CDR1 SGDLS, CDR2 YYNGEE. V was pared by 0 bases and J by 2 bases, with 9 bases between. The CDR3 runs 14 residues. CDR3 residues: CASSVGRDTYEQYF. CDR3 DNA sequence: TGTGCCAGCAGCGTAGGCAGGGATACCTACGAGCAGTACTTC.

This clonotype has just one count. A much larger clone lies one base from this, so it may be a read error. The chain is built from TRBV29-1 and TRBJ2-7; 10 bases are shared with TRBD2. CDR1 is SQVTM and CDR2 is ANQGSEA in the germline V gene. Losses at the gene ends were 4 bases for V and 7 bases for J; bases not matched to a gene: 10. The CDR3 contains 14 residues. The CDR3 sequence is CSVGGSSGSEEQYF. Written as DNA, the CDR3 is TGCAGCGTTGGAGGGTCTAGCGGGAGCGAGGAGCAGTACTTC.

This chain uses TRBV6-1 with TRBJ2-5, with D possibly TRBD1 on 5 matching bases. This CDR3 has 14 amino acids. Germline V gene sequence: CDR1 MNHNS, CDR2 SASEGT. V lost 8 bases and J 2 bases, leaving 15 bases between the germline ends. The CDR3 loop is CASDGAGKQETQYF. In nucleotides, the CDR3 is TGTGCCAGCGACGGTGCAGGGAAACAAGAGACCCAGTACTTC.

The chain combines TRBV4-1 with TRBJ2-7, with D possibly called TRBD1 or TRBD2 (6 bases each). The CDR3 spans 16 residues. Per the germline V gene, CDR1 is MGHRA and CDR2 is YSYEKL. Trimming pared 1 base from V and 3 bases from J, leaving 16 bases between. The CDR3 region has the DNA TGCGCCAGCAGCCAAGGAAGACTAGGGGGTCGCTACGAGCAGTACTTC. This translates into CASSQGRLGGRYEQYF.

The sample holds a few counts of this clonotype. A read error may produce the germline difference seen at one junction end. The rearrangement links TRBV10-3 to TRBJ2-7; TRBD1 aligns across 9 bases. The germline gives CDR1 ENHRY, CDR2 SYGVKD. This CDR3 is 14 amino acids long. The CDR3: CAIRGDRDSYERYF. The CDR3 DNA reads TGTGCCATCAGGGGGGACAGGGATTCCTACGAGCGGTACTTC.

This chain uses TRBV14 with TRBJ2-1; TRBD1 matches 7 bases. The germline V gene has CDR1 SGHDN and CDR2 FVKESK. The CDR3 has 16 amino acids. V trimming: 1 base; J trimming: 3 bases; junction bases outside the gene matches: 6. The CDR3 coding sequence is TGTGCCAGCAGCCAAGTGAAGGGGGCGAACTACAATGAGCAGTTCTTC. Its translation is CASSQVKGANYNEQFF.

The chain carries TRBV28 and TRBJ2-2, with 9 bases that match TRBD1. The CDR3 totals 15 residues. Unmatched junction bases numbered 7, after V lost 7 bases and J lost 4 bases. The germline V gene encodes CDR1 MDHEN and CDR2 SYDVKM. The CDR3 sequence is CASNGGQGATGELFF. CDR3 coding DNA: TGTGCCAGCAATGGGGGACAGGGAGCCACCGGGGAGCTGTTTTTT.

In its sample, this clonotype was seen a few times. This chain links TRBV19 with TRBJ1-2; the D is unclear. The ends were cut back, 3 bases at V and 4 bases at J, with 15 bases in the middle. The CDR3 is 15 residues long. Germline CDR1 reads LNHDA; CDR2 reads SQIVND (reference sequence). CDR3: CASSIGMGSPYGYTF. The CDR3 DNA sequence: TGTGCCAGTAGTATCGGAATGGGCAGCCCCTATGGCTACACCTTC.

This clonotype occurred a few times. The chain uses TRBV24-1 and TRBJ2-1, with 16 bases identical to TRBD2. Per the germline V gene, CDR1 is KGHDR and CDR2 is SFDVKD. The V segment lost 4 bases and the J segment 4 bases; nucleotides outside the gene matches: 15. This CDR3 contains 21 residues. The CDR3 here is CATSDPGLAGGPGGIYNEQFF. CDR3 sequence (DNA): TGTGCCACCAGTGACCCGGGACTAGCGGGAGGGCCGGGCGGTATATACAATGAGCAGTTCTTC.

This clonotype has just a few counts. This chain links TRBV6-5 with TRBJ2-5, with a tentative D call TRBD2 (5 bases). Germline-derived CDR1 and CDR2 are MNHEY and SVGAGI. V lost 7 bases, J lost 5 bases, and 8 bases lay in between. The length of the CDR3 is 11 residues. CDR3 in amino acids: CASTTGETQYF. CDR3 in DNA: TGTGCCAGCACCACGGGGGAGACCCAGTACTTC.

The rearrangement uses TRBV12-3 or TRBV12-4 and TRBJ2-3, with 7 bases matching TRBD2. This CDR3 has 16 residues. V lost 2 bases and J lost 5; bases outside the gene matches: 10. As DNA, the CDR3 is TGTGCCAGCAGTTTAATGGTGGGAGGGACCGGAGATACGCAGTATTTT. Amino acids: CASSLMVGGTGDTQYF.

In DNA, the CDR3 is TGCGCCAGCAGCCAATCGGGACAGGACACTGAAGCTTTCTTT. Its protein is CASSQSGQDTEAFF. The chain links TRBV5-1 to TRBJ1-1, with 8 positions matching TRBD1. The ends lost 4 bases at V and 3 bases at J; junction bases unmatched: 5. CDR1 and CDR2 (germline): SGHRS, YFSETQ. The CDR3 totals 14 residues. Full variable domain (outside the CDR3, taken from reference TRBV5-1 and TRBJ1-1): KAGVTQTPRYLIKTRGQQVTLSCSPISGHRSVSWYQQTPGQGLQFLFEYFSETQRNKGNFPGRFSGRQFSNSRSEMNVSTLELGDSALYLCASSQSGQDTEAFFGQGTRLTVV.

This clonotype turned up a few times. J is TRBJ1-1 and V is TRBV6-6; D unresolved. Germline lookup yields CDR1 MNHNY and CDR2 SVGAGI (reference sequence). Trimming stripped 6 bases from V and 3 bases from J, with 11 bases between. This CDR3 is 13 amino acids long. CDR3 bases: TGTGCCAGCAGCTCTCGGACGGACACTGAAGCTTTCTTT. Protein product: CASSSRTDTEAFF.

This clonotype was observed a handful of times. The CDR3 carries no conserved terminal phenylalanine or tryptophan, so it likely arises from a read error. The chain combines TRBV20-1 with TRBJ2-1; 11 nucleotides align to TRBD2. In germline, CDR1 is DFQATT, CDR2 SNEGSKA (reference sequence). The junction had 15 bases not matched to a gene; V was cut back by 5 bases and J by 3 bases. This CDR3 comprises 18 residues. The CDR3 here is CSADENSLAGGNYNEQFL. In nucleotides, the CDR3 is TGCAGTGCTGACGAGAATTCTTTAGCGGGAGGGAACTACAATGAGCAGTTCCTC.

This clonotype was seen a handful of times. The CDR3 protein is CASSVRSQKLFF. CDR3 DNA: TGTGCCAGCAGTGTAAGGTCGCAAAAACTGTTTTTT. The J gene is TRBJ1-4, the V gene TRBV2; D unclear. Trimming took 4 bases from V and 9 from J, leaving 9 bases between them. The CDR3 consists of 12 residues. The germline V gene has CDR1 SNHLY and CDR2 FYNNEI.

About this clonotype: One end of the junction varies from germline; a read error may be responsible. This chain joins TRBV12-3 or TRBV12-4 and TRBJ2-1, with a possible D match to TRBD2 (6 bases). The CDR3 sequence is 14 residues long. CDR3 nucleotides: TGTGCCGGCAGTCCCACTAGCTCCTCAGGGAAGCAGTTCTTC. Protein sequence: CAGSPTSSSGKQFF.

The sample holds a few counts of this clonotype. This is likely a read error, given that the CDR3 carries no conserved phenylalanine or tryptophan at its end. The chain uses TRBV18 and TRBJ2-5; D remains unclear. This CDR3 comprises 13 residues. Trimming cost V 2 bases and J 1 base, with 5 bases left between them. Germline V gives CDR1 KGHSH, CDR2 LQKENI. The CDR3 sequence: CASSPGSQETQYL. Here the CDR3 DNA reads TGTGCCAGCTCACCAGGGTCCCAAGAGACCCAGTACCTC.

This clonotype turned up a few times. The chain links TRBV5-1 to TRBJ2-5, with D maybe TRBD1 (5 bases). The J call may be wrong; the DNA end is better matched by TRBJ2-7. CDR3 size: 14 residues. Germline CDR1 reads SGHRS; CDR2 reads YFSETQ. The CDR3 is CASSNGQGLVEQYF. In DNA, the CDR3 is TGCGCCAGCAGCAACGGGCAGGGCCTAGTCGAGCAGTACTTC.